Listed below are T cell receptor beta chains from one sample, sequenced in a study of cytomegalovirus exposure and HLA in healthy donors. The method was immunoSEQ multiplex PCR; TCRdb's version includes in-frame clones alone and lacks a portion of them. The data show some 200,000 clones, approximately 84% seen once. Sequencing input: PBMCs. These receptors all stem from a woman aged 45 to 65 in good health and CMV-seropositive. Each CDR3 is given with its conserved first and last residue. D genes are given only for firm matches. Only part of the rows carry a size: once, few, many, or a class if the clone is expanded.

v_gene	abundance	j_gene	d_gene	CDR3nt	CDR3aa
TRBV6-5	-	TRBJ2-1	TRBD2	TGTGCCAGCAGTAGTTTAGCGGGGGCTTCGGGTGAGCAGTTCTTC	CASSSLAGASGEQFF
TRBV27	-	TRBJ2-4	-	TGTGCCAGCAGCCTCACCGGGGGACTAGCCAAAAACATTCAGTACTTC	CASSLTGGLAKNIQYF
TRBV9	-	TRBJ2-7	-	TGTGCCAGCAGCCGTTCGACAGGTACCTACGAGCAGTACTTC	CASSRSTGTYEQYF
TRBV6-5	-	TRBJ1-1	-	TGTGCCAGCAGTTTTCAAGGGGTGAACACTGAAGCTTTCTTT	CASSFQGVNTEAFF
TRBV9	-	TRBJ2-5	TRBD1	TGTGCCAGCAGCCTACAGGGGGCTAGGGAGACCCAGTACTTC	CASSLQGARETQYF
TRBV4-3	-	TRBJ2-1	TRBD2	TGCGCCAGCAGCGGGACTAGCTTATACAATGAGCAGTTCTTC	CASSGTSLYNEQFF
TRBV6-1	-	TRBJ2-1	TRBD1	TGTGCCAGCAGCCGACCCAGGGGGAACAATGAGCAGTTCTTC	CASSRPRGNNEQFF
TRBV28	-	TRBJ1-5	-	TGTGCCTCGAAGGGGGGGCAGCCCCAGCATTTT	CASKGGQPQHF
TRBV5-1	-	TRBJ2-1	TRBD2	TGCGCCAGCAGCTCCGGGACTAGGAATGAGCAGTTCTTC	CASSSGTRNEQFF
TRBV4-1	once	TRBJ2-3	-	TGCGCCAGCAGCTTAGGGAGGACTCAAACAGATACGCAGTATTTT	CASSLGRTQTDTQYF
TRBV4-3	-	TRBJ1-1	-	TGCGCCAGCAGCCAAGTGGGTACAGGGACTGAAGCTTTCTTT	CASSQVGTGTEAFF
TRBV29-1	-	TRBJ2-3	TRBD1	TGCAGCGGGCTTGCGACAGGGACGGGATCAGCAGATACGCAGTATTTT	CSGLATGTGSADTQYF
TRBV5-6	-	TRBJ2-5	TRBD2	TGTGCCAGCAGCTTCCCTAGCGGGATTATTGAGACCCAGTACTTC	CASSFPSGIIETQYF
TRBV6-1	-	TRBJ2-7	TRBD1	TGTGCCAGCAGTACACCGGGACAGGGCTACTACGAGCAGTACTTC	CASSTPGQGYYEQYF
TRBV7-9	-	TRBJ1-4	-	TGTTCCAGCAGCCTCGGGACACCTAATGAAAAACTGTTTTTT	CSSSLGTPNEKLFF
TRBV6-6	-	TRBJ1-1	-	TGTGCCAGCAGTTACTTGGGAGGGCCTGAAGCTTTCTTT	CASSYLGGPEAFF
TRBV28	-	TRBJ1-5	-	TGTGCCAGCAGTTTCCCAATCCAGCCCCAGCATTTT	CASSFPIQPQHF
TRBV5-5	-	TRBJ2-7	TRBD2	TGTGCCAGCAGCTTGGGGGGGGGAAGCTCCTACGAGCAGTACTTC	CASSLGGGSSYEQYF
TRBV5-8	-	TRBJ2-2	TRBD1	TGTGCCAGCAGTACCCCAGGGGGTCCTATCACCGGGGAGCTGTTTTTT	CASSTPGGPITGELFF
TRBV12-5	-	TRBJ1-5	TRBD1	TGTGCTAGTGGTACAGGACAGGGCGGTAGCAATCAGCCCCAGCATTTT	CASGTGQGGSNQPQHF
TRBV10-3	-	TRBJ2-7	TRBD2	TGTGCCATCAGTGAGACTAGCGGGGGGTCCTACGAGCAGTACTTC	CAISETSGGSYEQYF
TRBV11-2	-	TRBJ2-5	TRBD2	TGTGCCAGCAGCCTTCGTACTAGCGGGGGGCACCAAGAGACCCAGTACTTC	CASSLRTSGGHQETQYF
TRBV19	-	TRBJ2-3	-	TGTGCCAGTAGTGCCATGACTAGCACAGATACGCAGTATTTT	CASSAMTSTDTQYF
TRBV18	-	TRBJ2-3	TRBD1	TGTGCCAGCTCACCTATCACCGGGACAGGGGTTTTTGATACGCAGTATTTT	CASSPITGTGVFDTQYF
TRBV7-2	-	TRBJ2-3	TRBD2	TGTGCCAGCAGCTCCCTCAGACTAGGGAGGGAGGATACGCAGTATTTT	CASSSLRLGREDTQYF
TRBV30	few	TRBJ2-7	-	TGTGCCTGGAGTGTACATTCCTACGAGCAGTACTTC	CAWSVHSYEQYF
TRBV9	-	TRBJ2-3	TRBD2	TGTGCCAGCAGCGTAGGTATGACTAGCGGGGGTCCGGATACGCAGTATTTT	CASSVGMTSGGPDTQYF
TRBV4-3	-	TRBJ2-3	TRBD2	TGCGCCAGCAGCCAAGATCCGAAGCGGGGGGGCGCAGATACGCAGTATTTT	CASSQDPKRGGADTQYF